Shown below are 15 T cell receptor beta chains from a single sample sequenced in a study of T cell changes during pregnancy in multiple sclerosis. The method was immunoSEQ multiplex PCR; TCRdb's version includes in-frame clones alone and lacks a portion of them. The table lists 35,000 to 50,000 clones, about 88% of them singletons. The sequenced sample was CD4+ T cells from peripheral blood mononuclear cells, obtained in the second trimester of pregnancy. The receptors here all came from a female donor with multiple sclerosis, enrolled in a pregnancy study.

In DNA, the CDR3 is TGCGCCAGCAGCGGGGGACTAGCTAACAATGAGCAGTTCTTC. Amino acids: CASSGGLANNEQFF. The chain recombines TRBV5-1 with TRBJ2-1; 9 bases are shared with TRBD2. V was pared by 4 bases and J by 5 bases, with 4 bases of the junction left unmatched. Germline V gene lookup returns CDR1 SGHRS and CDR2 YFSETQ. This CDR3 has 14 residues.

The chain joins TRBV5-5 to TRBJ1-5; D possibly corresponds to TRBD1 (5 bases). Germline loops: CDR1 SGHKS, CDR2 YYEKEE (reference sequence). V lost 4 bases and J lost 3, with 11 bases in between. The CDR3 is 14 amino acids. CDR3 amino acids: CASSNTGYNQPQHF. In nucleotides, the CDR3 is TGTGCCAGCAGCAACACAGGTTACAATCAGCCCCAGCATTTT. The whole variable domain, filled in from reference TRBV5-5 and TRBJ1-5, reads DAGVTQSPTHLIKTRGQQVTLRCSPISGHKSVSWYQQVLGQGPQFIFQYYEKEERGRGNFPDRFSARQFPNYSSELNVNALLLGDSALYLCASSNTGYNQPQHFGDGTRLSIL.

This sequence joins TRBV7-8 and TRBJ1-1; TRBD1 is a possible D gene (5 bases). Trimming took 4 bases from V and 5 from J, leaving 8 bases between them. The CDR3 runs 12 residues. Germline CDR1 SGHVS, CDR2 FQNEAQ. The CDR3 protein is CASSYRGTEAFF. The CDR3 DNA follows: TGTGCCAGCAGCTACCGGGGGACTGAAGCTTTCTTT.

The J gene is TRBJ2-2, the V gene TRBV19, with D tentatively TRBD2 (5 bases). Between the trimmed V and J ends, which lost 8 bases and 2 bases, there was a span of 9 bases. CDR3 length: 13 residues. In germline, CDR1 is LNHDA, CDR2 SQIVND (reference sequence). As DNA, the CDR3 is TGTGCCAGTTCTCGGGGAAACACCGGGGAGCTGTTTTTT. Translated, it gives CASSRGNTGELFF.

CDR3 loop: CASSLWVSGTSAFYEQYF. In nucleotides, the CDR3 is TGTGCCAGCAGCTTATGGGTTTCCGGGACTAGCGCATTCTACGAGCAGTACTTC. This rearrangement joins TRBV7-8 to TRBJ2-7; 10 bases agree with TRBD2. The CDR3 contains 18 residues. The trim removed 2 bases at V and 3 bases at J, leaving 13 bases unmatched. The V gene's germline CDR1 is SGHVS and CDR2 FQNEAQ.

The gene calls are TRBV6-1 and TRBJ2-2; 12 positions agree with TRBD1. J lost 2 bases, V lost 4 bases, and 5 bases had no gene match. This CDR3 has 17 residues. Germline V gene lookup returns CDR1 MNHNS and CDR2 SASEGT. The CDR3 region has the DNA TGTGCCAGCAGTGCAGGGACAGGGGGCAGCAACACCGGGGAGCTGTTTTTT. Translating it yields CASSAGTGGSNTGELFF.

The CDR3 DNA sequence: TGTGCCAGCAGCCCACAGAATGAGCAGTTCTTC. Translating it yields CASSPQNEQFF. The chain links TRBV7-9 to TRBJ2-1; D is unresolved. V lost 5 bases, J lost 7 bases, and 6 bases lay in between. Germline CDR1 SEHNR, CDR2 FQNEAQ (reference sequence). The CDR3 totals 11 residues. The full variable domain, with the rest looked up from reference TRBV7-9 and TRBJ2-1, is DTGVSQNPRHKITKRGQNVTFRCDPISEHNRLYWYRQTLGQGPEFLTYFQNEAQLEKSRLLSDRFSAERPKGSFSTLEIQRTEQGDSAMYLCASSPQNEQFFGPGTRLTVL.

The rearrangement links TRBV29-1 to TRBJ2-3, with unresolved D. The CDR3 is 12 amino acids. CDR1 is SQVTM, CDR2 ANQGSEA, per germline. V was shortened by 7 bases and J by 1 base, with 9 bases between the two germline ends. CDR3 coding DNA: TGCAGCGGAGAAGTGGGCACAGATACGCAGTATTTT. Protein product: CSGEVGTDTQYF.

This sequence joins TRBV14 and TRBJ2-7, with 10 bases identical to TRBD2. Trimming cost V 6 bases and J 5 bases; bases outside gene matches: 7. The CDR3 is made up of 14 amino acids. Per the germline V gene, CDR1 is SGHDN and CDR2 is FVKESK. The CDR3 region has the DNA TGTGCCAGCAGTCAATACGGGACTAGCGACGAGCAGTACTTC. Its protein product is CASSQYGTSDEQYF.

The chain carries TRBV28 and TRBJ2-5; tentatively, D is TRBD1 (5 bases). The V gene's germline CDR1 is MDHEN and CDR2 SYDVKM. Between the trimmed V and J ends, which lost 3 bases and 4 bases, there was a span of 15 bases. The CDR3 totals 15 residues. In nucleotides, the CDR3 is TGTGCCAGCAGTTTTGTTCAGGGAAACGGAGAGACCCAGTACTTC. Amino acid sequence: CASSFVQGNGETQYF.

The V call is TRBV11-3, the J call TRBJ2-2, with TRBD1 matching 7 bases. The CDR3 has 14 residues. The J segment lost 7 bases and the V segment lost 5 bases, leaving 7 bases of the junction unmatched. Looked up from germline, CDR1 is SGHNT and CDR2 is YENEEA. CDR3 loop: CASSANRGGGELFF. The DNA for the CDR3 is TGTGCCAGCAGCGCAAACAGGGGTGGCGGGGAGCTGTTTTTT.

V gene TRBV5-1 combines with J gene TRBJ2-5; a possible D gene is TRBD2 (6 bases). The germline V gene has CDR1 SGHRS and CDR2 YFSETQ. Trimming took off 3 bases at V and 1 base at J, with 7 bases between the two ends. The CDR3 loop spans 13 amino acids. Here the CDR3 DNA reads TGCGCCAGCAGCTATAGCGGCCAAGAGACCCAGTACTTC. It is translated as CASSYSGQETQYF.

The DNA of the CDR3 is TGTGCCAGTAGTAACCGGACGGGACTCTATGGCTACACCTTC. Protein product: CASSNRTGLYGYTF. V usage is TRBV19 and J usage is TRBJ1-2; possibly TRBD1 for D (5 bases). The germline V and J ends were trimmed by 4 bases and 4 bases, with 13 bases remaining between them. Germline CDR1 LNHDA, CDR2 SQIVND (reference sequence). The CDR3 length is 14 residues.

The genes are TRBV2 and TRBJ1-3, with a weak D call TRBD1 (5 bases). V was shortened by 1 base and J by 4 bases, with 11 bases between the two germline ends. This CDR3 contains 15 residues. Germline CDR1 is SNHLY and CDR2 is FYNNEI. In DNA, the CDR3 is TGTGCCAGCAGTGAAGAATGGGGGGTCGGAAACACCATATATTTT. It is translated as CASSEEWGVGNTIYF.

The V gene is TRBV27, the J gene TRBJ2-2; TRBD2 might be the D (6 bases). Trimming stripped 5 bases from V and 0 bases from J, with 7 bases between. The CDR3 runs to 14 residues. Germline loops: CDR1 MNHEY, CDR2 SMNVEV (reference sequence). CDR3 residues: CASSLASNTGELFF. For the CDR3, the DNA is TGTGCCAGCAGTCTAGCGTCGAACACCGGGGAGCTGTTTTTT.